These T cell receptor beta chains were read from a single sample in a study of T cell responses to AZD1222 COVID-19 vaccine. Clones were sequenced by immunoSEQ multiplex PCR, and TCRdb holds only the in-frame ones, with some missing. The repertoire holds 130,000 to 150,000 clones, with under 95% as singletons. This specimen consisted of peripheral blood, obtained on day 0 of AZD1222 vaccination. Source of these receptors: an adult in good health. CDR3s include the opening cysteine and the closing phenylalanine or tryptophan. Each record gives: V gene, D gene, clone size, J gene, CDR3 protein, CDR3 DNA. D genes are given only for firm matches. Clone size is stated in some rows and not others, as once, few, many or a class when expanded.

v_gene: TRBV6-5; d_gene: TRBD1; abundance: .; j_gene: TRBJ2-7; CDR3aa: CASRSGQASYEQYF; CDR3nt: TGTGCCAGCAGGTCGGGACAGGCCTCCTACGAGCAGTACTTC
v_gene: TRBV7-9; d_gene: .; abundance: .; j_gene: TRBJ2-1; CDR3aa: CASSSGTEGADEQFF; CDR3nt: TGTGCCAGCAGCTCCGGGACTGAGGGGGCCGATGAGCAGTTCTTC
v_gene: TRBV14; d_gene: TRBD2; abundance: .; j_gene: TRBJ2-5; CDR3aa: CASSQLTSGRRTQYF; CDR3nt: TGTGCCAGCAGCCAACTCACTAGCGGGAGGAGGACCCAGTACTTC
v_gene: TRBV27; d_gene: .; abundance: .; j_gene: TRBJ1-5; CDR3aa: CASADGPNQPQHF; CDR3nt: TGTGCCAGCGCGGACGGACCCAATCAGCCCCAGCATTTT
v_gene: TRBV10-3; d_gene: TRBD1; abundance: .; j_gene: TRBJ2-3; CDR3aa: CAISEPDRAPTDTQYF; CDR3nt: TGTGCCATCAGTGAGCCGGACAGGGCCCCCACAGATACGCAGTATTTT
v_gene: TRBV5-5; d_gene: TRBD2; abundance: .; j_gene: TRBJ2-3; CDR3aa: CASSLAAGGGETQYF; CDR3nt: TGTGCCAGCAGCTTGGCTGCGGGAGGCGGGGAAACGCAGTATTTT
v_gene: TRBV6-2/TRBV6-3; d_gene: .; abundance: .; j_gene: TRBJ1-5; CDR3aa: CASSRDWFPQHF; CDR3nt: TGTGCCAGCAGCCGCGATTGGTTCCCCCAGCATTTT
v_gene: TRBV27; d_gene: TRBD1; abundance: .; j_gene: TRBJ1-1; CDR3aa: CASSWTGGTTEAFF; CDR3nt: TGTGCCAGCAGTTGGACAGGGGGTACGACTGAAGCTTTCTTT
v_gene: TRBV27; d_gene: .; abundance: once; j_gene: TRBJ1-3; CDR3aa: CASSPRSLGTIYF; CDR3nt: TGTGCCAGCAGTCCCCGGTCTCTCGGCACCATATATTTT
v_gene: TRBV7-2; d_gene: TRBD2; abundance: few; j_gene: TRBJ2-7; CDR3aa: CASRRTSGSSYEQYF; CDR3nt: TGTGCCAGCAGACGGACTAGCGGGAGCTCCTACGAGCAGTACTTC
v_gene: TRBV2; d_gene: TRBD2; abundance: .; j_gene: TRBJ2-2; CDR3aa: CASSESLSSGSGTGELFF; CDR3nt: TGTGCCAGCAGTGAAAGTCTGTCTAGCGGGAGTGGCACCGGGGAGCTGTTTTTT
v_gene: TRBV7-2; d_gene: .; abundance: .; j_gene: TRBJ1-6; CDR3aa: CASSGGSGYNSPLHF; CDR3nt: TGTGCCAGCAGCGGGGGCAGTGGATATAATTCACCCCTCCACTTT
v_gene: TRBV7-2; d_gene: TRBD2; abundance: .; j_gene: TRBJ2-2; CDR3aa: CASSFRLAGPSNTGELFF; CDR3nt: TGTGCCAGCAGCTTTCGACTAGCGGGGCCTTCGAACACCGGGGAGCTGTTTTTT
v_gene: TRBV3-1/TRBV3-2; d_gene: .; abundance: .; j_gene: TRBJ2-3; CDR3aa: CASSQVFRTDTQYF; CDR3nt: TGTGCCAGCAGCCAAGTTTTCCGCACAGATACGCAGTATTTT
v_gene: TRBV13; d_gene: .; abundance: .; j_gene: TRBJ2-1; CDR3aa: CASSPDGNEQFF; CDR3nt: TGTGCCAGCAGCCCGGACGGGAATGAGCAGTTCTTC
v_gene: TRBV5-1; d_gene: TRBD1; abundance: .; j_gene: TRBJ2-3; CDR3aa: CASSPLLGQESTDTQYF; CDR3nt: TGCGCCAGCAGCCCGTTATTGGGACAGGAGAGCACAGATACGCAGTATTTT
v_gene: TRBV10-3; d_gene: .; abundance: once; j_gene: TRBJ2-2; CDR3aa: CAILRLVPGPPTNTGELFF; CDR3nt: TGTGCCATCCTTAGACTAGTTCCGGGGCCCCCCACGAACACCGGGGAGCTGTTTTTT
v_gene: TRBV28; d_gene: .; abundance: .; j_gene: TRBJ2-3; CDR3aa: CASSLWSGGQVDTQYF; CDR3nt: TGTGCCAGCAGTTTATGGAGCGGGGGACAGGTTGATACGCAGTATTTT
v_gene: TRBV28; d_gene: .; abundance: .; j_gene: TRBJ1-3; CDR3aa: CASSPTRTAPGNTIYF; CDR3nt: TGTGCCAGCAGTCCAACCCGGACAGCTCCGGGAAACACCATATATTTT
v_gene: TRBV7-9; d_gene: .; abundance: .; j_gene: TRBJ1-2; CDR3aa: CASSLVTGSYTF; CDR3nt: TGTGCCAGCAGCTTAGTCACGGGGAGCTACACCTTC
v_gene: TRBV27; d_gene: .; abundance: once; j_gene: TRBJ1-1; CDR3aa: CASSQSSYTEAFF; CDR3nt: TGTGCCAGCAGTCAATCCTCCTACACTGAAGCTTTCTTT
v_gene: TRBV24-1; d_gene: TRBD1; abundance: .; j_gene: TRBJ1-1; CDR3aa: CATSDSIPGGGVPFQAIDTEAFF; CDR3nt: TGTGCCACCAGTGATTCCATCCCCGGAGGGGGCGTCCCCTTCCAGGCAATCGACACTGAAGCTTTCTTT
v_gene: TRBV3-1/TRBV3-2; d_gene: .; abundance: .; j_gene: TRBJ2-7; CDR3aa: CASSARPTGIHYF; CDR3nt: TGTGCCAGCAGCGCTCGCCCTACCGGGATCCATTACTTC
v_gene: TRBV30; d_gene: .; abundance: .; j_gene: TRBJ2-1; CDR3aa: CAWSTRGLQFF; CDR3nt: TGTGCCTGGAGTACGCGGGGGCTTCAGTTCTTC
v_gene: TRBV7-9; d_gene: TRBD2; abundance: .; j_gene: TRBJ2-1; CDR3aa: CASSSTSGRDYNEQFF; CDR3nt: TGTGCCAGCAGCTCCACTAGCGGGAGAGACTACAATGAGCAGTTCTTC
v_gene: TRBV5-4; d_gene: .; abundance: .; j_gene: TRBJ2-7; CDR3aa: CASRKDSSYEQYF; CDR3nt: TGTGCCAGCAGGAAGGACTCCTCCTACGAGCAGTACTTC
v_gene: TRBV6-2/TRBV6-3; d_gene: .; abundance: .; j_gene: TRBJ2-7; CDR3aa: CASSFEQGAGYEQYF; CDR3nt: TGTGCCAGCAGTTTTGAACAGGGAGCGGGCTACGAGCAGTACTTC
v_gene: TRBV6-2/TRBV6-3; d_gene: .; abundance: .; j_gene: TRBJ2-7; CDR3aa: CASSYQRDGASEQYF; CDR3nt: TGTGCCAGCAGTTACCAACGGGACGGGGCCTCCGAGCAGTACTTC
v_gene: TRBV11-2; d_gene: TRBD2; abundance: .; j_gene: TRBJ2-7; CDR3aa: CASSGRTSSLAYEQYF; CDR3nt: TGTGCCAGCAGCGGACGGACTAGCTCGCTGGCCTACGAGCAGTACTTC
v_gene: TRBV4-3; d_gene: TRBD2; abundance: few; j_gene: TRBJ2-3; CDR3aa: CASSQTLGERDIPDTQYF; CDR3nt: TGCGCCAGCAGCCAAACCCTTGGAGAGCGGGATATCCCAGATACGCAGTATTTT
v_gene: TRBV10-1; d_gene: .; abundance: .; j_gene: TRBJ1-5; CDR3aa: CASSEKLGGYSNQPQHF; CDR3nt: TGCGCCAGCAGTGAGAAGCTCGGGGGTTATAGCAATCAGCCCCAGCATTTT
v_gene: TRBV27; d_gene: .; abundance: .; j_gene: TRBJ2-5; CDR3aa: CASSWGWGSQTQYF; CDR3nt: TGTGCCAGCAGTTGGGGTTGGGGGAGCCAGACCCAGTACTTC